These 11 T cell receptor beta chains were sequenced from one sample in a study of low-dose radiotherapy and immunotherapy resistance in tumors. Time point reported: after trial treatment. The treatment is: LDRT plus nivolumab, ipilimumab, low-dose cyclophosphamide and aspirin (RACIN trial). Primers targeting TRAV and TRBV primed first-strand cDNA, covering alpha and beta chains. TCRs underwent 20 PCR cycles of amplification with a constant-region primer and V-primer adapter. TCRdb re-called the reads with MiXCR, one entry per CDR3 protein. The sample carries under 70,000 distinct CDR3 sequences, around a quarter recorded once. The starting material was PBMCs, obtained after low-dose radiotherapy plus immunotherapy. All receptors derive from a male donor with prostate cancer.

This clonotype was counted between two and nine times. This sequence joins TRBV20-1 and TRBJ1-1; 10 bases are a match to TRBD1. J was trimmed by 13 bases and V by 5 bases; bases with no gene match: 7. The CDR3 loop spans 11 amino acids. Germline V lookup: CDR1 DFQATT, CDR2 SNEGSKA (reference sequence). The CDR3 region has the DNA TGCAGTGCTGCCTATGGACAGGGGGATTTCTTT. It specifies CSAAYGQGDFF.

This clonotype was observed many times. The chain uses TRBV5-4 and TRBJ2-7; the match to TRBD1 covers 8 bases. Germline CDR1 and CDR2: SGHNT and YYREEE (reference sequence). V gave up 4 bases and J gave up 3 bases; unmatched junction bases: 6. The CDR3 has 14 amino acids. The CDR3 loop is CASSPRDRGYEQYF. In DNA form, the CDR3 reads TGTGCCAGCAGCCCCCGAGACAGGGGCTACGAGCAGTACTTC.

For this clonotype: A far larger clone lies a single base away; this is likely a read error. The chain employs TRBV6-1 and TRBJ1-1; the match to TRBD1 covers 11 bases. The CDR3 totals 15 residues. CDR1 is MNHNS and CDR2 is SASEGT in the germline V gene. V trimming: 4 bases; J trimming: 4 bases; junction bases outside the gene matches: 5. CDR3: CASSGPGTGGTEAFF. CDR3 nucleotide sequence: TGTGCCAGCAGTGGGCCCGGGACAGGGGGCACTGAAGCTTTCTTT.

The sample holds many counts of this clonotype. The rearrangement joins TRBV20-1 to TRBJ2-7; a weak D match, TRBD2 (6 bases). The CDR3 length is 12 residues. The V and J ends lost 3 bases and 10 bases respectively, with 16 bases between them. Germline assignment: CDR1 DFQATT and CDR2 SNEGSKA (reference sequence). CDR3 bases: TGCAGTGCTAGTTGGGAGGTGGGCGGACAGTACTTC. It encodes CSASWEVGGQYF.

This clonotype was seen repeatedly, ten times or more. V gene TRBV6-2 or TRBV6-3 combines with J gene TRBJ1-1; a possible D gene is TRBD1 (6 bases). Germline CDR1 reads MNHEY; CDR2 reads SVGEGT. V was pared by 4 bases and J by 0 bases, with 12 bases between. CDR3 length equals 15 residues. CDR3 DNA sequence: TGTGCCAGCAGTTCGTGGACAGAAATGAACACTGAAGCTTTCTTT. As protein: CASSSWTEMNTEAFF.

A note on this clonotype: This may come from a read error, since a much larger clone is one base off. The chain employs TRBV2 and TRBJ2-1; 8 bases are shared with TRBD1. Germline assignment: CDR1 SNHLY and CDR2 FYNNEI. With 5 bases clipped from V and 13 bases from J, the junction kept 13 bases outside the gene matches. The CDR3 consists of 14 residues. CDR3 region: CASSKRDRQNIQFF. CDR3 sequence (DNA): TGTGCCAGCAGTAAACGGGACAGGCAAAACATTCAGTTCTTC. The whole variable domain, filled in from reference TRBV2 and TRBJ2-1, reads EPEVTQTPSHQVTQMGQEVILRCVPISNHLYFYWYRQILGQKVEFLVSFYNNEISEKSEIFDDQFSVERPDGSNFTLKIRSTKLEDSAMYFCASSKRDRQNIQFFGPGTRLTVL.

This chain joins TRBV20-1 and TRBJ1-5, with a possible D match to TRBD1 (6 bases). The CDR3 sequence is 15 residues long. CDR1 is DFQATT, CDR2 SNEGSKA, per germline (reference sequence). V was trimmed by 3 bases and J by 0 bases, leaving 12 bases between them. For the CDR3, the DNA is TGCAGTGCTAGCCAGACAGGTCTTAGCAATCAGCCCCAGCATTTT. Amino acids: CSASQTGLSNQPQHF.

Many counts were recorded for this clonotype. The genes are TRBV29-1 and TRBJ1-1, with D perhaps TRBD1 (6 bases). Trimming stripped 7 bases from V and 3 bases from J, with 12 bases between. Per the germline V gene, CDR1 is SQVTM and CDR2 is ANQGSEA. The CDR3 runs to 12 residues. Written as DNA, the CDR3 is TGCAGCGCCCGGACAGCAGACACTGAAGCTTTCTTT. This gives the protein CSARTADTEAFF.

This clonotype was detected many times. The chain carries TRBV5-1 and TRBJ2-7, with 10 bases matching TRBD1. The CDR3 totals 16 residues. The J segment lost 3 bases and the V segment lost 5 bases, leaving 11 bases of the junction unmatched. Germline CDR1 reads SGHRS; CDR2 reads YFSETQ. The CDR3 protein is CASRSGTGVSLYEQYF. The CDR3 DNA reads TGCGCCAGCAGGTCCGGGACAGGGGTGAGTCTCTACGAGCAGTACTTC.

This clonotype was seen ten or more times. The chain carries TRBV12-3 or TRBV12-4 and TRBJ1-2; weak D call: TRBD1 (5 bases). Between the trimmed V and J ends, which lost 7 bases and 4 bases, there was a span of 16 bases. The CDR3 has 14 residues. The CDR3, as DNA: TGTGCCAGCACCCGGGGCGAGGGGTTCTATGGCTACACCTTC. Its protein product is CASTRGEGFYGYTF.

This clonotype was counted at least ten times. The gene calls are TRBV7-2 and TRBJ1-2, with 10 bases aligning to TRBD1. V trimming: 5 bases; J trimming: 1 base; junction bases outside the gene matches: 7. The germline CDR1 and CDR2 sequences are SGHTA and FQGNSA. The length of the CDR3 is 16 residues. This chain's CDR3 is CASSPEGQGFNYGYTF. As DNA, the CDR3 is TGTGCCAGCAGCCCGGAGGGACAGGGGTTTAACTATGGCTACACCTTC.